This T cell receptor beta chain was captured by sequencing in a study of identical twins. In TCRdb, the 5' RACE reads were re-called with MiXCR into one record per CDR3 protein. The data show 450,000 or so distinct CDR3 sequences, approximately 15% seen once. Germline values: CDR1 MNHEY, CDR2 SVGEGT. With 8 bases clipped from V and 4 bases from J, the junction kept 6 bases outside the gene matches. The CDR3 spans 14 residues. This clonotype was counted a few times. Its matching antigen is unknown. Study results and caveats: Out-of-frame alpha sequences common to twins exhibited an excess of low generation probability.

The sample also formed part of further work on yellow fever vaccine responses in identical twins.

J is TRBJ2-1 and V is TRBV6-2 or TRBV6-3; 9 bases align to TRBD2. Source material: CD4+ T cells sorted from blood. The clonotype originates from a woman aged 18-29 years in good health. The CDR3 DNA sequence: TGTGCCAGCTGGCCTAGCGGGACGTACAATGAGCAGTTCTTC. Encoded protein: CASWPSGTYNEQFF.